The clone carrying this T cell receptor (beta chain) was seen repeatedly, ten times or more. The V end was cut by 7 bases, the J end by 4 bases, with 13 bases between. The CDR3 has 12 residues. In germline, CDR1 is SQVTM, CDR2 ANQGSEA. This sample was included in a study of patients and donors after allogeneic stem cell transplantation. TCRdb called the RT-PCR reads again in MiXCR, with one record for every CDR3 protein. Of fewer than 15,000 distinct CDR3 sequences listed, under 30% are singletons. This chain connects TRBV29-1 to TRBJ1-1; D gene unclear. The receptor's source is a human donor who was either an allogeneic HSCT recipient or a stem cell or donor lymphocyte infusion donor (not recorded which). It is not recorded whose cells these are; they may come from a transplant donor. The specimen was blood, either unsorted or a sorted T cell fraction (not recorded which). The chain's CDR3 is CSAGSRGTEAFF. CDR3 nucleotide sequence: TGCAGCGCAGGATCTAGAGGCACTGAAGCTTTCTTT.